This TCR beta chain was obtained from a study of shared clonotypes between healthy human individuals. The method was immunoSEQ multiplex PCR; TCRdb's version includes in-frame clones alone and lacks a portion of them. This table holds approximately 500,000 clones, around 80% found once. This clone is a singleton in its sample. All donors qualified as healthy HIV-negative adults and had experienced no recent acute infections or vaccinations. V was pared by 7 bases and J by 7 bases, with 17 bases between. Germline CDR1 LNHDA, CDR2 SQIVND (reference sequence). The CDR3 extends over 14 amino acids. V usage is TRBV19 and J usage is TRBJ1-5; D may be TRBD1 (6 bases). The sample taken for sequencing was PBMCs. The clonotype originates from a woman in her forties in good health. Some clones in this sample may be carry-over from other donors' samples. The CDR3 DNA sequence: TGTGCCAGTAAGGCTGGGGGGCGGGAACAGCCCCAGCATTTT. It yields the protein CASKAGGREQPQHF.